This TCR beta chain was captured in a study of cytomegalovirus exposure and HLA in healthy donors. This clone has just a few counts. The primer mix had 60 Vbeta and 13 Jbeta primers. Measured with immunoSEQ multiplex PCR; TCRdb has only the in-frame clones, and not every one. The table lists fewer than 200,000 clones, approximately 67% of them singletons, with less than 5% in the top ten. The CDR3 runs 17 residues. V was shortened by 1 base and J by 3 bases, with 17 bases between the two germline ends. Germline V gives CDR1 SGHTS, CDR2 YDEGEE. The clonotype was recovered from a woman aged 18-29 years in good health and CMV-seropositive. Input material: PBMCs. This chain links TRBV5-8 with TRBJ1-3; perhaps TRBD1 as D (6 bases). CDR3: CASSLILGQPYGNTIYF. As DNA, the CDR3 is TGTGCCAGCAGCTTGATTCTCGGACAGCCCTATGGAAACACCATATATTTT.